This T cell receptor beta chain was sequenced for a study of OX40 agonist ivuxolimab in advanced cancers. Study-wide context: The study treated patients with ivuxolimab, an agonistic anti-OX40 (CD134) antibody. Partial responses were achieved by three patients, of whom one had hepatocellular carcinoma and two had cutaneous melanoma.

CDR1 MGHRA and CDR2 YSYEKL come from the germline V gene. The CDR3 loop spans 15 amino acids. V shed 0 bases and J shed 7 bases, with 15 bases lying between them. General study findings and limits: At 0.1 to 3.0 mg/kg and by week 6, CD4+ and CD8+ T cells in the blood had expanded clonally.

Sequenced by immunoSEQ multiplex PCR; TCRdb stores in-frame clones only, minus some. The table has 55,000 to 90,000 clones, 80% to 90% seen once; the top ten hold 2% to 2.5%. This clone is a singleton in its sample. Its antigen is not known. This receptor was obtained from an adult with an advanced solid tumor such as melanoma, head and neck, liver or kidney cancer. The specimen was CD4+ or CD8+ T cells sorted from blood, collected in a trial of the OX40 agonist ivuxolimab. The chain combines TRBV4-1 with TRBJ1-2, with D unresolved. The CDR3 DNA reads as TGCGCCAGCAGCCAAGATTGGTCCCAGAGGAGTGGCTACACCTTC. Translated: CASSQDWSQRSGYTF.